A selection of T cell receptor beta chains follows, all from one sample in a study of T cell changes during pregnancy in multiple sclerosis. Here immunoSEQ multiplex PCR was the method, and the copy in TCRdb shows in-frame clones only, minus some. The data hold approximately 34,000 clones, with roughly 91% observed a single time. The sample in question was CD4+ T cells from peripheral blood mononuclear cells, obtained in the second trimester of pregnancy. Receptors were obtained from a female donor with multiple sclerosis, enrolled in a pregnancy study. CDR3s include the opening cysteine and the closing phenylalanine or tryptophan. A D gene is named only where the DNA matches it firmly. A row's size may be missing; if present it is once, few, many or a size class.

TRBJ2-7 TRBD2 TRBV5-1 NA TGCGCCAGCAGCTTGGAAGGCGGGAGTGGGTACGAGCAGTACTTC CASSLEGGSGYEQYF
TRBJ2-1 NA TRBV9 once TGTGCCAGCAGCGTAGATTACCTAGTCAACAATGAGCAGTTCTTC CASSVDYLVNNEQFF
TRBJ1-1 NA TRBV21-1 NA TGTGCCAGCAGCGGGGAGCAGGGGGCCCAGGACACTGAAGCTTTCTTT CASSGEQGAQDTEAFF
TRBJ2-1 NA TRBV4-1 once TGCGCCAGCAGCCAAACAGTGAGCTCCTACAATGAGCAGTTCTTC CASSQTVSSYNEQFF
TRBJ1-2 NA TRBV6-1 NA TGTGCCAGCAGTGAGGGTTCGGGAGGGGGCTACACCTTC CASSEGSGGGYTF
TRBJ1-3 NA TRBV5-1 NA TGCGCCAGCAGCTTGGGGAACAGAAGCTCTGGAAACACCATATATTTT CASSLGNRSSGNTIYF
TRBJ1-1 TRBD1 TRBV11-2 NA TGTGCCAGCAGCCCTCGGGGGACAGGGGATCCCCATGAAGCTTTCTTT CASSPRGTGDPHEAFF
TRBJ2-7 NA TRBV7-9 once TGTGCCAGCAGCTTATTCGGGGAGGCCTACGAGCAGTACTTC CASSLFGEAYEQYF
TRBJ2-1 TRBD2 TRBV5-5 NA TGTGCCAGCAGCTTGGTCGTACTAGCGGGAGGTGCCGGATCCTACAATGAGCAGTTCTTC CASSLVVLAGGAGSYNEQFF
TRBJ2-1 TRBD2 TRBV9 NA TGTGCCAGCAGCGCGGCCTCCGGGACTAACAATGAGCAGTTCTTC CASSAASGTNNEQFF
TRBJ1-4 TRBD1 TRBV5-5 NA TGTGCCAGCAGCTTACAGGGGGCGGGGGAAAAACTGTTTTTT CASSLQGAGEKLFF
TRBJ2-1 NA TRBV12-5 NA TGTGCTAGTGGTTTGGTGGTGGAGCGTCGATCCTACAATGAGCAGTTCTTC CASGLVVERRSYNEQFF
TRBJ2-3 TRBD2 TRBV4-2 NA TGTGCCAGCAGCCAAGTTAGGGCACTAGCGGGCGCCGCTTTGGCAGATACGCAGTATTTT CASSQVRALAGAALADTQYF
TRBJ1-4 NA TRBV2 once TGTGCCAGCAATAGCCTCCGTGGTGAAAAACTGTTTTTT CASNSLRGEKLFF
TRBJ1-2 NA TRBV6-1 NA TGTGCCAGCAGTGAATGGGAGCGATCTTCTAACTATGGCTACACCTTC CASSEWERSSNYGYTF
TRBJ1-4 NA TRBV6-1 NA TGTGCCAGCAGTGATCAGGGCAGGGGCTCGGCAACTAATGAAAAACTGTTTTTT CASSDQGRGSATNEKLFF
TRBJ2-3 TRBD2 TRBV6-4 NA TGTGCCAGCACTGCGGGAGGCCGCACAGATACGCAGTATTTT CASTAGGRTDTQYF
TRBJ2-7 TRBD2 TRBV11-2 NA TGTGCCAGCAGCTCCCCGAAAGGACTAGCGGAGGAGCAGTACTTC CASSSPKGLAEEQYF
TRBJ2-1 NA TRBV2 NA TGTGCCAGCTCCATAGCGGAGAGCTCCTACAATGAGCAGTTCTTC CASSIAESSYNEQFF
TRBJ2-2 TRBD2 TRBV30 NA TGTGCCTGGAGAAACGGCCCTAGCGGGAGAGCCGGGGAGCTGTTTTTT CAWRNGPSGRAGELFF
TRBJ2-1 NA TRBV4-1 NA TGCGCCAGCAGCCAAGAACCCGGCAGGGGGGCCTACAATGAGCAGTTCTTC CASSQEPGRGAYNEQFF
TRBJ1-5 NA TRBV6-1 NA TGTGCCAGCGAGATGGTGGGCAATCAGCCCCAGCATTTT CASEMVGNQPQHF
TRBJ1-3 TRBD1 TRBV7-2 NA TGTGCCAGCAGCCCCGGACAGGGAAGGCGCTCTGGAAACACCATATATTTT CASSPGQGRRSGNTIYF
TRBJ2-1 NA TRBV11-2 NA TGTGCCAGCAGCTTTTACGGGAGAGGCTCCTACAATGAGCAGTTCTTC CASSFYGRGSYNEQFF
TRBJ2-7 TRBD1 TRBV28 NA TGTGCCAGCAGCCCGGGACAGGCCTCCTACGAGCAGTACTTC CASSPGQASYEQYF
TRBJ1-1 NA TRBV14 NA TGTGCCAGCAGCCTCGTAAACTCCGGGAGTCACACTGAAGCTTTCTTT CASSLVNSGSHTEAFF
TRBJ2-4 NA TRBV5-1 NA TGCGCCAGCAGCTTGGTCGCGGGGGCAAACATTCAGTACTTC CASSLVAGANIQYF
TRBJ2-7 TRBD1 TRBV5-6 NA TGTGCCAGCAGCTTGGAAACGGGACAGGGTATTCGGGAGCAGTACTTC CASSLETGQGIREQYF
TRBJ1-5 TRBD1 TRBV27 NA TGTGCCAGCAAGAGAGACAGGGATAATCAGCCCCAGCATTTT CASKRDRDNQPQHF
TRBJ1-1 NA TRBV6-1 NA TGTGCCAGCCGTACGGGATTAGGGTGGGACACTGAAGCTTTCTTT CASRTGLGWDTEAFF
TRBJ1-1 TRBD1 TRBV4-1 NA TGCGCCAGCAGCCCCCTAGCACGGGACAGGGGTAGGGAAGCTTTCTTT CASSPLARDRGREAFF
TRBJ2-1 TRBD2 TRBV4-3 NA TGCGCCAGCAGCCAAGATCTCGGCGGGAGGGCCAACAATGAGCAGTTCTTC CASSQDLGGRANNEQFF
TRBJ1-4 TRBD1 TRBV7-2 NA TGTGCCAGCAGCAAAGACAGGGGCAGTGAAAAACTGTTTTTT CASSKDRGSEKLFF
TRBJ1-4 TRBD1 TRBV12-5 NA TGTGCTAGTGGTTTGGTACGACAGGGCACGAGTGAAAAACTGTTTTTT CASGLVRQGTSEKLFF
TRBJ1-1 TRBD1 TRBV4-1 NA TGCGCCAGTCGACAGGGGGCAAGTCGAACTGAAGCTTTCTTT CASRQGASRTEAFF
TRBJ1-1 TRBD1 TRBV4-1 NA TGCGCCAGCAGCCAAGATTGGACAGGCACTGAAGCTTTCTTT CASSQDWTGTEAFF
TRBJ2-2 TRBD1 TRBV7-2 NA TGTGCCAGCAGCCTGGGACAGGGAATGACCGGGGAGCTGTTTTTT CASSLGQGMTGELFF
TRBJ2-7 TRBD2 TRBV2 NA TGTGCCAGCAGTGGCCTGCGAGGGACTAGCAGCTCCTACGAGCAGTACTTC CASSGLRGTSSSYEQYF
TRBJ1-1 NA TRBV7-9 NA TGTGCCAGCAGTCTGGGGGGGGCCAACACTGAAGCTTTCTTT CASSLGGANTEAFF
TRBJ1-4 NA TRBV5-4 NA TGTGCCAGCAGCTTAGGGGGGGCAACTAATGAAAAACTGTTTTTT CASSLGGATNEKLFF
TRBJ2-7 NA TRBV11-3 NA TGTGCCAGCAGCTTCGGGAGCTCCTACGAGCAGTACTTC CASSFGSSYEQYF